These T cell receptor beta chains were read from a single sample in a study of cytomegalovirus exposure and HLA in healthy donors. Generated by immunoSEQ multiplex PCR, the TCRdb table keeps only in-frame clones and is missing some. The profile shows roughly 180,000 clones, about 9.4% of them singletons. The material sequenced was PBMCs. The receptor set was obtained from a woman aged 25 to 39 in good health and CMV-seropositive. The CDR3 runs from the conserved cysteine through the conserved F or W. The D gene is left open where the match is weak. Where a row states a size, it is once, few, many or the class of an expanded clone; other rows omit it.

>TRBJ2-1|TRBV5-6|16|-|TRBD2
CASSLQRGRSYNEQFF
TGTGCCAGCAGCCTGCAGCGGGGGAGATCCTACAATGAGCAGTTCTTC
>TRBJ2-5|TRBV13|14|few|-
CASSPRGGQETQYF
TGTGCCAGCAGCCCTAGGGGGGGCCAAGAGACCCAGTACTTC
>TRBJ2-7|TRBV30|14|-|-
CAWSEYRVTYEQYF
TGTGCCTGGAGTGAATACAGGGTAACCTACGAGCAGTACTTC
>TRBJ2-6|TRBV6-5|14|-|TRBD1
CASSKDGQAVYLTF
TGTGCCAGCAGTAAGGATGGACAGGCGGTATACCTGACTTTC
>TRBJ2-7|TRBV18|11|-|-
CASSGRYEQYF
TGTGCCAGCTCTGGCAGGTACGAGCAGTACTTC
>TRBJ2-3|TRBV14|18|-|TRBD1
CASSQVGGTGLITDTQYF
TGTGCCAGCAGCCAAGTTGGTGGGACAGGTTTGATCACAGATACGCAGTATTTT
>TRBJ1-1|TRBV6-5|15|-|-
CASSYSNGPNTEAFF
TGTGCCAGCAGTTACTCTAATGGCCCGAACACTGAAGCTTTCTTT
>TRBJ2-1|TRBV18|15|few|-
CASSTGMGSYNEQFF
TGTGCCAGCTCGACCGGGATGGGCTCCTACAATGAGCAGTTCTTC
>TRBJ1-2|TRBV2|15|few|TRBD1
CASRYGQGTNYGYTF
TGTGCCAGCAGATACGGACAGGGCACTAACTATGGCTACACCTTC
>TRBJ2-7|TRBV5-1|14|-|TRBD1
CASYLGTESYEQYF
TGCGCCAGCTACCTCGGGACAGAATCCTACGAGCAGTACTTC
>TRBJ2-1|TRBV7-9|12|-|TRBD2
CASSLEAGGEFF
TGTGCCAGCAGCTTAGAGGCGGGAGGAGAGTTCTTC
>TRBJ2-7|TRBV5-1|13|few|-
CASSLSGVYEQYF
TGCGCCAGCAGCTTGTCAGGGGTCTACGAGCAGTACTTC
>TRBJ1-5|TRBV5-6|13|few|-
CASSSGGAQPQHF
TGTGCCAGCAGCAGCGGGGGGGCACAGCCCCAGCATTTT
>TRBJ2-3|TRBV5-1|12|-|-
CASSLETDTQYF
TGCGCCAGCAGCTTAGAGACAGATACGCAGTATTTT
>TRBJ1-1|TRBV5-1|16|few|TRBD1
CASSLGQGEMNTEAFF
TGCGCCAGCAGCTTGGGACAGGGAGAGATGAACACTGAAGCTTTCTTT
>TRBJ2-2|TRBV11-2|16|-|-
CASSYGARGNTGELFF
TGTGCCAGCAGTTATGGGGCCCGCGGGAACACCGGGGAGCTGTTTTTT
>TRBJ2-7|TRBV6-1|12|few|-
CASSSGSYEQYF
TGTGCCAGCAGTTCGGGTTCCTACGAGCAGTACTTC
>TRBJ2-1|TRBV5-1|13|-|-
CASSLNRHNEQFF
TGCGCCAGCAGCTTGAACAGACACAATGAGCAGTTCTTC
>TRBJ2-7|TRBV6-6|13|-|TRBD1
CASRDRGRDEQYF
TGTGCCAGCAGAGACAGGGGGCGCGACGAGCAGTACTTC
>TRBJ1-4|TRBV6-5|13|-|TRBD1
CASRRTGNEKLFF
TGTGCCAGCAGAAGGACAGGGAATGAAAAACTGTTCTTT